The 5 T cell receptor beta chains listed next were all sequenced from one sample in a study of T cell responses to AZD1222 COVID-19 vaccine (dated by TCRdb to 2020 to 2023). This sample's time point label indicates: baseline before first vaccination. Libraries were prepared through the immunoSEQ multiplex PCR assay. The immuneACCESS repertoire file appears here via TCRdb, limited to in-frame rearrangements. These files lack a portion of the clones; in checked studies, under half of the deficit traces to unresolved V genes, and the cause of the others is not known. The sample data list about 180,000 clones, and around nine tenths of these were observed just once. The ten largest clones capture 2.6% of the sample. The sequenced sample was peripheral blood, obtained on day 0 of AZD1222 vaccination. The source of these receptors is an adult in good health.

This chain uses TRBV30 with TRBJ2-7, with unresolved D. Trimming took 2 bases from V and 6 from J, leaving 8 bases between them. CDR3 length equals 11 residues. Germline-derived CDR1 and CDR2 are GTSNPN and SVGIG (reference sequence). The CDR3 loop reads CAWSSKSEQYF. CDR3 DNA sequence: TGTGCCTGGAGTTCCAAAAGCGAGCAGTACTTC.

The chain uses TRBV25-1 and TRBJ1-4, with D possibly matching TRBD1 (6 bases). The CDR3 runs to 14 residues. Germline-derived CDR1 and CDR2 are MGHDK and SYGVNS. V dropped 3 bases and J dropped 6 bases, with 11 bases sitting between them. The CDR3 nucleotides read TGTGCCAGCAGTGATTTCAGGGGCTATGAAAAACTGTTTTTT. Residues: CASSDFRGYEKLFF.

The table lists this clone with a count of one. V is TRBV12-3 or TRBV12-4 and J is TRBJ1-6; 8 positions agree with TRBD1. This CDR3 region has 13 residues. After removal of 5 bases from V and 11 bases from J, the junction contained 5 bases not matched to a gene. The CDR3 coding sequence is TGTGCCAGCAGTACCGGGACAGGAGCACCCCTCCACTTT. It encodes CASSTGTGAPLHF.

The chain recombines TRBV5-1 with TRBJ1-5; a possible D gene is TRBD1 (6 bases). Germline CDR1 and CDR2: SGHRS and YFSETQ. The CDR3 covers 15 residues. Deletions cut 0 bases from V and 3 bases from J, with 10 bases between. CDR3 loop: CASSLAGAYNQPQHF. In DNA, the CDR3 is TGCGCCAGCAGCTTGGCGGGGGCCTACAATCAGCCCCAGCATTTT.

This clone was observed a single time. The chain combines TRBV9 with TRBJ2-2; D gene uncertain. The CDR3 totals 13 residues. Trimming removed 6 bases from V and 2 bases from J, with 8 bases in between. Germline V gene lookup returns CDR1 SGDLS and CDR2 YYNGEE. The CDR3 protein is CASTVYNTGELFF. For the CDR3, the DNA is TGTGCCAGCACCGTCTATAACACCGGGGAGCTGTTTTTT.